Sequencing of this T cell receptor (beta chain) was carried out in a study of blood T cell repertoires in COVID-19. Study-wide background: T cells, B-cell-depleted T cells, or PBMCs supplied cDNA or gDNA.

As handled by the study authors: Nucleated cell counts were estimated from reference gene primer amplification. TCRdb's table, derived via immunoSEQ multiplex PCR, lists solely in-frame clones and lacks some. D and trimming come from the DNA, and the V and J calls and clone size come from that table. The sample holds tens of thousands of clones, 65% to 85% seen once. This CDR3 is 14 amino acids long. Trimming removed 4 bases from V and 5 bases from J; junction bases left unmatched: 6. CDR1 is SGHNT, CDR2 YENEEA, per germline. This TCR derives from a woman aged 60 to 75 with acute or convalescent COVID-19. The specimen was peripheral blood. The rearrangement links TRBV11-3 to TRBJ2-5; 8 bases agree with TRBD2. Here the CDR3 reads CASSSGLAGETQYF. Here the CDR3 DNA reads TGTGCCAGCAGCTCCGGACTAGCTGGGGAGACCCAGTACTTC. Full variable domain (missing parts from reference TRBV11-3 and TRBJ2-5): EAGVVQSPRYKIIEKKQPVAFWCNPISGHNTLYWYLQNLGQGPELLIRYENEEAVDDSQLPKDRFSAERLKGVDSTLKIQPAELGDSAVYLCASSSGLAGETQYFGPGTRLLVL.